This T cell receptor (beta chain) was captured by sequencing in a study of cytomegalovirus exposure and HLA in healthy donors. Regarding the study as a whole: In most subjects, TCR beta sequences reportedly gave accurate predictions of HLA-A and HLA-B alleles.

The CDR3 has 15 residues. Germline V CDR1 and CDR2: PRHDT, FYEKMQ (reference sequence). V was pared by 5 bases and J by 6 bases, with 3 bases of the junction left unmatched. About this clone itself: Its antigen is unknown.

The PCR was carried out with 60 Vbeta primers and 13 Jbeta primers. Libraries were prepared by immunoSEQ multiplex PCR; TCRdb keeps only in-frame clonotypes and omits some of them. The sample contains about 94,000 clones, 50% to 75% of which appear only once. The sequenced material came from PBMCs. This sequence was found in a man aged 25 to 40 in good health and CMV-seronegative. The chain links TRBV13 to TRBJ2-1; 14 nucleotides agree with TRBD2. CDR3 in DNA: TGTGCCAGCAGCGTGACTAGCGGGGGGGCCAATGAGCAGTTCTTC. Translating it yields CASSVTSGGANEQFF.